The rows below give T cell receptor beta chains drawn from one sample of a study of T-cell reconstitution after alpha-beta-depleted transplantation in children. TCRdb called the PCR reads again in MiXCR, with one record for every CDR3 protein. This sample has approximately 70,000 distinct CDR3 sequences, with 4.9% found just once. Sequencing was performed on PBMCs, mostly from graft donor cells, taken 180 days after TCRalphabeta/CD19-depleted stem cell transplant. These receptors came from a boy less than two years old who had a stem cell transplant for acute myeloid leukemia, so the T cells may come from the graft donor. Both conserved end residues are part of each CDR3. The D gene is left open where the match is weak. Not all rows give a size; the values are once, few, many and, for expanded clones, a class.

d_gene,abundance,v_gene,j_gene,CDR3aa,CDR3nt
TRBD2,many,TRBV7-3,TRBJ2-1,CASSFLAEDYRQFF,TGTGCCAGCAGCTTCCTAGCGGAAGACTACAGGCAGTTCTTC
TRBD2,many,TRBV29-1,TRBJ2-7,CSGTSGVNEQYF,TGCAGCGGGACTAGCGGGGTCAACGAGCAGTACTTC
TRBD1,many,TRBV20-1,TRBJ1-3,CSAQNRGEPGNTIYF,TGCAGTGCTCAGAACAGGGGCGAACCCGGAAACACCATATATTTT
TRBD2,many,TRBV4-1,TRBJ2-1,CASRLAGASEQFF,TGCGCCAGCAGGCTAGCGGGGGCGAGTGAGCAGTTCTTC
.,many,TRBV20-1,TRBJ2-5,CSARDGGGLETQYF,TGCAGTGCTAGAGATGGGGGGGGGCTGGAGACCCAGTACTTC
.,many,TRBV4-3,TRBJ2-5,CASSQGAGARETQYF,TGCGCCAGCAGCCAAGGAGCAGGGGCGCGGGAGACCCAGTACTTC
TRBD1,.,TRBV3-1,TRBJ2-3,CASSQETGAGTDTQYF,TGTGCCAGCAGCCAGGAGACAGGGGCGGGCACAGATACGCAGTATTTT
.,many,TRBV28,TRBJ2-1,CASSSTQKGGGFYNEQFF,TGTGCCAGCAGTTCTACACAGAAGGGGGGGGGGTTCTACAATGAGCAGTTCTTC
TRBD1,many,TRBV28,TRBJ2-2,CASSLSQTGAGELFF,TGTGCCAGCAGTTTATCCCAGACAGGGGCCGGGGAGCTGTTTTTT
TRBD2,many,TRBV7-2,TRBJ2-7,CASSLWGGSSYEQYF,TGTGCCAGCAGCTTATGGGGGGGGAGCTCCTACGAGCAGTACTTC
TRBD2,few,TRBV29-1,TRBJ2-7,CSAQRDYYEQYF,TGCAGCGCCCAGCGGGACTACTACGAGCAGTACTTC
TRBD2,many,TRBV7-9,TRBJ2-7,CASSSREGREQYF,TGTGCCAGCAGCTCGAGGGAGGGGAGAGAGCAGTACTTC
.,many,TRBV12-3/TRBV12-4,TRBJ1-1,CASSFMFRLSEAFF,TGTGCCAGCAGTTTTATGTTTAGGCTGAGTGAAGCTTTCTTT
.,many,TRBV11-3,TRBJ1-2,CASSPGPQPARHYGYTF,TGTGCCAGCAGCCCTGGCCCACAGCCAGCCCGTCACTATGGCTACACCTTC
TRBD1,many,TRBV7-2,TRBJ2-5,CASSPRARGHLQETQYF,TGTGCCAGCAGCCCCCGGGCCAGGGGGCATCTCCAAGAGACCCAGTACTTC